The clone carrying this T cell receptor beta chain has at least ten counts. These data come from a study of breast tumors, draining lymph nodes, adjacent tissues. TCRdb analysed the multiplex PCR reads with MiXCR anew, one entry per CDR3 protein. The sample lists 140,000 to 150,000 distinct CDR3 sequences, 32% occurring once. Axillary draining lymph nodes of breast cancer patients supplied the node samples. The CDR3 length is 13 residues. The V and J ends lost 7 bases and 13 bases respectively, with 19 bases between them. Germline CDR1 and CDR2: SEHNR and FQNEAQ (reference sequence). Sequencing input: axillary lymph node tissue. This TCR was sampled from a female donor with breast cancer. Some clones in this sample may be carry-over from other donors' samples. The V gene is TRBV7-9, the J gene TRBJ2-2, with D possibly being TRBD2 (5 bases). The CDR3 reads CASTARGQARLFF. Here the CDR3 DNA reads TGTGCCAGCACCGCCAGAGGGCAAGCGCGGCTGTTTTTT.